This T cell receptor (beta chain) was identified during a study of T-cell memory formation after mild COVID-19. Overall study results and limits: Still unconfirmed is whether the second-wave clones peaking on day 37 recognized SARS-CoV-2. Clones shrinking between day 15 and 85 showed a balanced CD4/CD8 split, and those that grew later tilted toward CD4+.

On this clonotype itself: The target antigen is unknown.

5'RACE primed at constant segments yielded TCR alpha and TCR beta cDNA libraries bearing sample barcodes and UMIs. TCRdb processed the 5' RACE reads anew with MiXCR; each CDR3 protein has one entry. The sample holds about 470,000 distinct CDR3 sequences, 20% to 25% seen once. Germline CDR1 reads MGHRA; CDR2 reads YSYEKL. CDR3 size: 13 residues. V was trimmed by 4 bases and J by 2 bases, leaving 8 bases between them. The sequenced sample was PBMCs or a T cell subset sorted from them (not recorded which). This TCR came from an adult woman who had mild COVID-19 (a few samples of this study predate the infection). Cell type and time point are not known. The chain joins TRBV4-1 to TRBJ1-1; tentatively, D is TRBD1 (5 bases). The CDR3 spells CASSRQRNTEAFF. CDR3 nucleotides: TGCGCCAGCAGCCGACAGAGAAACACTGAAGCTTTCTTT.